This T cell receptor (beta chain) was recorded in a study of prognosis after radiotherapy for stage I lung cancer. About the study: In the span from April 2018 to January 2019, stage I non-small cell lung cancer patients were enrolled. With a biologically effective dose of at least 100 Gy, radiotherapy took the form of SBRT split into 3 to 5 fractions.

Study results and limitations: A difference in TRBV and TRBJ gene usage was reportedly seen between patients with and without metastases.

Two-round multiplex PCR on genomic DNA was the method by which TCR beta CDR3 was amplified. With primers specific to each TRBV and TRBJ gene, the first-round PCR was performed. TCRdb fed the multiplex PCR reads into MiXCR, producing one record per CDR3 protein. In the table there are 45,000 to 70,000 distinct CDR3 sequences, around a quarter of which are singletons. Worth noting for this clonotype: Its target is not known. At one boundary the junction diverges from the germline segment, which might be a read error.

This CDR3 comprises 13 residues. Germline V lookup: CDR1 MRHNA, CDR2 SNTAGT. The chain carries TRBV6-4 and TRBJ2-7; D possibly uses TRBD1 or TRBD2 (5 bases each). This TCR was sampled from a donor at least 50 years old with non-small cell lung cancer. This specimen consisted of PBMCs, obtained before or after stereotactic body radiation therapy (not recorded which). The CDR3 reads CARSEGRLFEQYF. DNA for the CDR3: TGTGCCAGAAGTGAGGGACGGCTCTTCGAGCAGTACTTC.